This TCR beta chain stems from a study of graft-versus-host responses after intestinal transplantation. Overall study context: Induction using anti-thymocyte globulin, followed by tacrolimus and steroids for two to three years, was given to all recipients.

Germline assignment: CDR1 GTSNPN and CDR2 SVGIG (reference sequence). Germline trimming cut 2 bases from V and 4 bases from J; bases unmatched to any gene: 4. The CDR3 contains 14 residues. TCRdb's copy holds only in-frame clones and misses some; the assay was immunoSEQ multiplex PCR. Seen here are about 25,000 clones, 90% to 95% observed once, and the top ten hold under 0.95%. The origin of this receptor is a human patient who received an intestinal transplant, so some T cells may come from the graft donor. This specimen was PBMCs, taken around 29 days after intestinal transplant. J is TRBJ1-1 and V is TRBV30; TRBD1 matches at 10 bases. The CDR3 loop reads CAWSNGQGVTEAFF. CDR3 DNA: TGTGCCTGGAGTAACGGACAGGGGGTCACTGAAGCTTTCTTT. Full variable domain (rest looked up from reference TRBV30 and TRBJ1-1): SQTIHQWPATLVQPVGSPLSLECTVEGTSNPNLYWYRQAAGRGLQLLFYSVGIGQISSEVPQNLSASRPQDRQFILSSKKLLLSDSGFYLCAWSNGQGVTEAFFGQGTRLTVV.